The source of this T cell receptor (beta chain) is a study of blood T cells in healthy people across ages (dated by TCRdb to 2015 to 2017). In terms of the full investigation: In model experiments, template switching captured roughly one uniquely barcoded TCR beta cDNA molecule for every two T cells. Age-related changes in TCR beta repertoire diversity were measured in the study by deep sequencing normalized with unique cDNA molecular identifiers. Four age groups were formed from the donors: young (average around 15 years), middle-aged (approximately 39), aged (approximately 60) and long-lived (about 80). Donors of different ages were randomly distributed across sequencing lanes to avoid experimental bias. Using the same blood draw, the study looked at two additional independent replicas of 1 million unique cDNA reads for two donors, one aged 18 to 30 and the other aged 80 or older. What the study reported, not specific to this receptor: The CMV infection status of donors was not known, potentially confounding age-related changes in expanded clonotypes. Bulk unsorted PBMC profiling prevented conclusive comparison of naive and antigen-experienced compartments. There was a strong correlation between observed TCR beta diversity and the percentage of naive T cells measured by flow cytometry. Estimates of total diversity based on one million sequenced T cells were considered lower bounds and underestimates. As age increased, observed TCR beta diversity per million T cells dropped in a roughly linear way, and a significant reduction was already evident by age around 41. Compared with the aged group, more naive CD4+ T cells, fewer expanded clones and increased TCR diversity were shown by the long-lived group, suggesting age selection.

Libraries came from 5' RACE. A second PCR of roughly 7 to 11 cycles was performed with a sample-barcoded 5' primer and a J-beta primer mix. A template-switch 5' adaptor carrying 12 random nucleotides introduced a unique molecular identifier onto each TCR beta cDNA molecule. At least 2.5 million CDR3-containing paired-end reads were obtained from each sample. First-strand cDNA was synthesized from all RNA with the Mint cDNA synthesis kit, primed by a TRBC-specific oligonucleotide. Following uracil-DNA glycosylase treatment, a first 18-cycle PCR with universal primers M1SS and BC2_uni_R was performed on all cDNA. As for the authors' bioinformatics: Normalization of each sample was performed by random selection of 1 million high-quality reads, each carrying a distinct molecular identifier. Instead of being binned into consensus sequences, reads with shared molecular identifiers were discarded. MiTCR, with a Q25 quality threshold and the strictest error-elimination algorithm, was used for CDR3 identification, clonotype clustering and error correction. Lower-bound total TCR beta diversity was estimated with a nonparametric unseen species model using Euler transformation. The public reads were reprocessed in TCRdb via fastp at Q25 and MiXCR, keeping in-frame beta chains. Each entry is one CDR3 protein sequence, shown with its most common DNA and genes. These V and J calls derive from TCRdb rather than the authors' analysis. This sample lists fewer than 2,000,000 distinct CDR3 sequences; about 39% were detected once. The ten most abundant clones make up more than 20% of the sample.

CDR1 is given as LGHNA and CDR2 as YSLEER, both from the germline V gene. At the junction V is shortened by 4 bases and J by 2 bases; bases outside the gene matches: 9. Inclusive of the bounding cysteine and phenylalanine, the CDR3 is 17 residues long. The entry retains the CDR3 DNA only, 51 bases that are in frame from base 1. Regarding this clonotype: The specificity of this receptor is unknown. Base-call qualities are not available, and no considerably larger clone is one nucleotide away.

Systemically healthy Caucasian individuals from Russia, approximately 39 in total and aged roughly 6 to 95 years, were included as donors. Approximately 9.7 milliliters of peripheral blood were drawn from each donor into EDTA-treated Vacutainer tubes. Ficoll-Paque density-gradient centrifugation was used to isolate PBMCs, with at least 7 million per sample. Total RNA was extracted from PBMCs with Trizol reagent, with at least 6 micrograms obtained per sample. Naive CD45RAhigh/CD27high T cell percentages were measured by flow cytometry on a PBMC aliquot from every donor. This sequence was found in a human donor in good health. The chain employs TRBV4-3 and TRBJ2-7; TRBD1 matches 12 bases in the middle. Sequenced input: blood. The CDR3 loop reads CASSLGQGALITYEQYF. Read as DNA, the sequence is TGCGCCAGCAGCCTGGGACAGGGGGCCCTTATAACCTACGAGCAGTACTTC.